These 28 T cell receptor beta chains were all obtained from the same sample, sequenced in a study of tumor and adjacent non-tumor tissue in lung cancer. The library came from three nested PCR rounds adapted from ARM-PCR protocols. One entry per CDR3 protein, called by TCRdb with MiXCR from the multiplex PCR reads. The sample has approximately 100,000 distinct CDR3 sequences, 65% seen once; the top ten hold approximately 19%. RNA was extracted from bulk tissue without any cell sorting. This non-tumor lung sample came from over 3 cm beyond the tumor edge. Sequencing was done on a sample of distant non-tumor lung tissue. These TCRs come from a man aged 25 to 40 with non-small cell lung cancer.

With respect to this clonotype: Since a much larger clone is just one base distant, this may be a read error. V usage is TRBV4-1 and J usage is TRBJ2-7, with unresolved D. From germline, CDR1 is MGHRA and CDR2 YSYEKL. This CDR3 has 13 residues. Here the CDR3 DNA reads TGCGCCAGCAGCCAAGAGCTGATTTACGAGCGGTACTTC. The encoded protein is CASSQELIYERYF.

Of note for this clonotype: An end of the junction differs from the germline gene, which may be a read error. J is TRBJ1-1 and V is TRBV20-1, with D unclear. This CDR3 comprises 13 residues. Germline V CDR1 and CDR2: DFQATT, SNEGSKA (reference sequence). The CDR3 nucleotides are TGCAGTGCTAGGTCAGAACTGAACACTGAAACTTTCTTT. The encoded protein is CSARSELNTETFF.

The table lists this clonotype with many counts. This may be a read error, as it is one base from a much larger clone. The chain combines TRBV29-1 with TRBJ1-1; D not resolved. The V end was cut by 4 bases, the J end by 1 base, with 10 bases between. This CDR3 is 13 amino acids long. The V gene's germline CDR1 is SQVTM and CDR2 ANQGSEA. CDR3 sequence (DNA): TGCAGCGTTGGAAGGCGTACGAACACTGAAGCTTTCTTT. Translated: CSVGRRTNTEAFF.

Points on this clonotype: The missing conserved phenylalanine or tryptophan at the end of this CDR3 makes a read error likely. J is TRBJ2-2 and V is TRBV12-3 or TRBV12-4; TRBD1 matches at 7 bases. The CDR3 runs 14 residues. CDR3 in amino acids: CASRGTVNTGKLFY. As DNA, the CDR3 is TGTGCCAGCAGGGGGACAGTTAACACCGGGAAGCTGTTTTAT.

The chain has TRBV14 and TRBJ1-2; perhaps TRBD1 as D (6 bases). This CDR3 region has 15 residues. In germline, CDR1 is SGHDN, CDR2 FVKESK. The germline V and J ends were trimmed by 4 bases and 4 bases, with 16 bases remaining between them. The DNA for the CDR3 is TGTGCCAGCAGCCTACAGGACAGACTACCCTATGGCTACACCTTC. Residues: CASSLQDRLPYGYTF.

This chain links TRBV11-2 with TRBJ2-5, with D possibly TRBD1 on 5 matching bases. V was clipped by 2 bases and J by 1 base, with 8 bases between them. The CDR3 is made up of 14 amino acids. The germline CDR1 and CDR2 sequences are SGHAT and FQNNGV. The chain's CDR3 is CASSLSRGQETQYF. In DNA form, the CDR3 reads TGTGCCAGCAGCTTATCAAGGGGCCAAGAGACCCAGTACTTC.

Turning to this clonotype: A much larger clone lies one base from this, so it may be a read error. Since the CDR3 does not end with the conserved phenylalanine or tryptophan, this likely comes from a read error. V gene TRBV5-6 combines with J gene TRBJ2-1, with 14 bases that match TRBD2. After removal of 3 bases from V and 1 base from J, the junction contained 0 bases not matched to a gene. CDR1 SGHDT and CDR2 YYEEEE come from the germline V gene. The CDR3 is made up of 16 amino acids. In DNA, the CDR3 is TGTGCCAGCAGCTGGACTAGCGGGAGGTCCTACAATGAGCAGTTCGTC. This encodes CASSWTSGRSYNEQFV.

This clonotype came up many times. This chain connects TRBV6-6 to TRBJ1-4, with a tentative D call TRBD1 (6 bases). CDR1 is MNHNY, CDR2 SVGAGI, per germline (reference sequence). The CDR3 loop spans 15 amino acids. Trimming pared 5 bases from V and 0 bases from J, leaving 10 bases between. Written as DNA, the CDR3 is TGTGCCAGCAGTCACCACAGGGCAACTAATGAAAAACTGTTTTTT. This sequence encodes CASSHHRATNEKLFF.

A single count supports this clonotype. The V gene is TRBV7-3, the J gene TRBJ2-1; 10 nucleotides line up with TRBD2. The CDR3 is 15 amino acids. V shed 0 bases and J 6 bases; nucleotides not matched to a gene: 2. CDR1 is SGHTA, CDR2 FQGTGA, per germline. The CDR3 sequence: CASSLTTSGPNEQFF. The CDR3 DNA reads TGTGCCAGCAGCTTAACGACTAGCGGGCCCAATGAGCAGTTCTTC.

About this clonotype: A junction end diverges from the germline sequence, so it may reflect a read error. The V call is TRBV11-2, the J call TRBJ2-1; 10 bases align to TRBD1. The germline V gene encodes CDR1 SGHAT and CDR2 FQNNGV. The CDR3 totals 14 residues. The CDR3 spells CAIITGQGRHEHFF. CDR3 nucleotides: TGTGCCATCATAACGGGACAGGGGAGACATGAGCACTTCTTC.

V usage is TRBV24-1 and J usage is TRBJ2-5; a possible D gene is TRBD1 (6 bases). The germline gives CDR1 KGHDR, CDR2 SFDVKD. The CDR3 runs 17 residues. Trimming pared 3 bases from V and 7 bases from J, leaving 23 bases between. CDR3 DNA: TGTGCCACCAGTGATGGCTTCGGCCGGACAGAAGGTGGGACCCAGTACTTC. Translating gives CATSDGFGRTEGGTQYF.

This clonotype was observed a handful of times. The chain is built from TRBV20-1 and TRBJ1-1; 8 bases are shared with TRBD1. Losses at the gene ends were 7 bases for V and 1 base for J; bases not matched to a gene: 5. The CDR3 contains 13 residues. The V gene's germline CDR1 is DFQATT and CDR2 SNEGSKA (reference sequence). The CDR3 DNA reads as TGCAGTGTCCGAGGACAGGGGAACACTGAAGCTTTCTTT. Translation gives CSVRGQGNTEAFF.

For this clonotype: This sequence may be a read error, since a much larger clone differs from it by one base. The gene calls are TRBV12-3 or TRBV12-4 and TRBJ2-3; 8 nucleotides match TRBD2. CDR3 length: 13 residues. The CDR3 bases are TGTGCCAGCAGATCAGCGGGGGTGGATACGCATTATTTT. Translated, it gives CASRSAGVDTHYF.

The count of this clonotype is one. One end of the junction varies from germline; a read error may be responsible. The CDR3 DNA reads as TGTACCAGCAGTCTTAGGGAGGGGCGAGCGAAGTTCTTC. Translated, it gives CTSSLREGRAKFF. The chain employs TRBV12-3 or TRBV12-4 and TRBJ2-1; 7 bases are a match to TRBD2. The CDR3 sequence is 13 residues long.

The V call is TRBV6-1, the J call TRBJ2-5; 8 bases align to TRBD2. Germline lookup yields CDR1 MNHNS and CDR2 SASEGT. The CDR3 length is 15 residues. The CDR3 loop is CANCPRRGALETQYF. The CDR3 DNA sequence: TGTGCTAACTGTCCCCGGCGGGGGGCCCTGGAGACCCAGTACTTC.

Concerning this clonotype itself: Likely a read error: the CDR3 ends without its conserved phenylalanine or tryptophan. This chain's CDR3 is CASSYSKGARNGYTL. In DNA, the CDR3 is TGTGCCAGCAGTTACTCAAAGGGCGCGAGGAATGGCTACACCTTG. The V call is TRBV6-5, the J call TRBJ1-2; D uncertain. Germline V CDR1 and CDR2: MNHEY, SVGAGI. Trimming removed 0 bases at V and 6 bases at J, with 14 bases between. The CDR3 contains 15 residues.

This clonotype was found a few times. V usage is TRBV7-9 and J usage is TRBJ1-1; D remains ambiguous. The CDR3 length is 16 residues. CDR1 SEHNR and CDR2 FQNEAQ come from the germline V gene (reference sequence). Deletions cut 1 base from V and 3 bases from J, with 15 bases between. The CDR3 DNA reads as TGTGCCAGCAGCTTAGTACTGTATCGAGAGGACACTGAAGCTTTCTTT. It is translated as CASSLVLYREDTEAFF.

About this clonotype: An end of the junction does not agree with germline; a read error may underlie this. This chain uses TRBV5-6 with TRBJ2-2; D might be TRBD1 or TRBD2, each matching 5 bases. The CDR3 has 16 residues. Per the germline V gene, CDR1 is SGHDT and CDR2 is YYEEEE. In DNA form, the CDR3 reads TGTACCAGCAGCCGCATTAGGACTGGGGGCACCGGGGAGCTGTTTTTT. This translates into CTSSRIRTGGTGELFF.

As for this clonotype: A clone one base away is much larger, so this may be a read error. The rearrangement uses TRBV6-1 and TRBJ2-2; the D is unclear. Per the germline V gene, CDR1 is MNHNS and CDR2 is SASEGT. CDR3 length equals 15 residues. Here the CDR3 DNA reads TGTGCCAGCAGTGAACAGGACGCGAACACCCGGGAGCTGTTTTTT. Its protein is CASSEQDANTRELFF.

Comment on this clonotype: At one end the junction does not follow the germline gene, possibly because of a read error. The chain has TRBV20-1 and TRBJ2-5, with 11 bases aligning to TRBD2. CDR1 and CDR2 from the germline V gene are DFQATT and SNEGSKA (reference sequence). This CDR3 has 14 residues. The CDR3 region has the DNA TGCAGTACTAGTGGGGGACTAGCGGAAGCAACTCAGTACTTC. It yields the protein CSTSGGLAEATQYF.

In the case of this clonotype: The conserved phenylalanine or tryptophan is not found at the CDR3 terminus, so this likely reflects a read error. The rearrangement uses TRBV6-5 and TRBJ1-1; a weak D match, TRBD1 (5 bases). Germline assignment: CDR1 MNHEY and CDR2 SVGAGI. Trimming pared 3 bases from V and 1 base from J, leaving 6 bases between. CDR3 length: 13 residues. CDR3 DNA sequence: TGTGCCAGCAGTTATCAGGGGAACACTGAAGCTTTCTGT. Translation: CASSYQGNTEAFC.

This clonotype has only a few counts. The CDR3 does not end in the conserved phenylalanine or tryptophan, so this is likely a read error. This CDR3 is CASSYGRIYVQYI. The CDR3 nucleotides are TGTGCCAGCAGTTATGGGCGAATCTACGTGCAGTACATC. The chain combines TRBV6-2 or TRBV6-3 with TRBJ2-7; no firm D call. The length of the CDR3 is 13 residues. CDR1 and CDR2 from the germline V gene are MNHEY and SVGEGT.

Details on this clonotype: Lacking the conserved final phenylalanine or tryptophan, this CDR3 likely reflects a read error. The CDR3 is CASSQGGGPAKNIQYL. DNA of the CDR3: TGTGCCAGCAGCCAGGGGGGAGGGCCGGCCAAAAACATTCAGTACCTC. The V gene is TRBV4-2, the J gene TRBJ2-4; TRBD2 aligns across 7 bases. V was clipped by 3 bases and J by 1 base; unmatched bases: 6. The CDR3 is 16 residues long. Germline CDR1 is LGHNA and CDR2 is YNFKEQ.

Note on this clonotype: This could be a read error, since a much larger clone is one nucleotide away. The chain joins TRBV20-1 to TRBJ1-1; 8 bases match TRBD1. Germline V gene data show CDR1 as DFQATT and CDR2 as SNEGSKA (reference sequence). The CDR3 length is 12 residues. V lost 5 bases, J lost 4 bases, and 3 bases stayed unmatched. CDR3 sequence reads: CSALGQGTEAFF. For the CDR3, the DNA is TGCAGTGCTCTAGGACAGGGCACTGAAGCTTTCTTT.

V and J are TRBV13 and TRBJ1-3, with 9 positions matching TRBD1. The CDR3 covers 15 residues. V shed 5 bases and J 8 bases; nucleotides not matched to a gene: 10. The germline gives CDR1 PRHDT, CDR2 FYEKMQ (reference sequence). CDR3 amino acids: CASSEDRGTWDTIYF. The CDR3 region has the DNA TGTGCCAGCAGCGAGGACAGGGGAACGTGGGACACCATATATTTT.

To note about this clonotype: Relative to the germline gene, one junction end is altered; a read error may explain this. J is TRBJ2-1 and V is TRBV7-8; 14 bases align to TRBD2. This CDR3 spans 20 amino acids. Germline lookup yields CDR1 SGHVS and CDR2 FQNEAQ. The chain's CDR3 is CVSSSPGQGTSGSFYNEQFF. The CDR3 DNA sequence: TGTGTCAGCAGCTCCCCGGGACAGGGGACTAGCGGGAGTTTTTACAATGAGCAGTTCTTC.

As to this clonotype: One end of the junction varies from germline; a read error may be responsible. V is TRBV4-1 and J is TRBJ2-5; 13 positions agree with TRBD2. Per germline, CDR1 MGHRA and CDR2 YSYEKL. The CDR3 extends over 17 amino acids. The CDR3 region has the DNA TGCGCCAGCAGCCAAGGACTACTAGCGGGGGGGCAAGAGGCCCAGTACTTC. The encoded protein is CASSQGLLAGGQEAQYF.

At least ten counts were recorded for this clonotype. The chain uses TRBV20-1 and TRBJ2-2; TRBD2 matches at 9 bases. Per the germline V gene, CDR1 is DFQATT and CDR2 is SNEGSKA (reference sequence). The CDR3 consists of 14 residues. Trimming removed 2 bases from V and 4 bases from J; junction bases left unmatched: 2. The CDR3 coding sequence is TGCAGTGCTAGACTAGCGGGGCCCACCGGGGAGCTGTTTTTT. Protein product: CSARLAGPTGELFF.